A single sample gave rise to the 23 T cell receptor beta chains below, sequenced in a study of cytomegalovirus exposure and HLA in healthy donors. Profiling relied on immunoSEQ multiplex PCR, and the TCRdb table lists in-frame clones only, not all of them. The table lists roughly 59,000 clones, approximately 92% of them singletons, with roughly 5.2% in the top ten. Specimen: PBMCs. The receptors come from a man younger than 30 in good health and CMV-seropositive.

This clone was seen a few times. DNA for the CDR3: TGTGCCAGCAGTTCCAGGACAGGGGGCAATCAGCCCCAGCATTTT. Residues: CASSSRTGGNQPQHF. The V gene is TRBV28, the J gene TRBJ1-5, with TRBD1 identical over 9 bases. The CDR3 sequence is 15 residues long. Looked up from germline, CDR1 is MDHEN and CDR2 is SYDVKM. V lost 4 bases and J lost 2; bases outside the gene matches: 3.

The rearrangement uses TRBV10-3 and TRBJ1-2; D remains ambiguous. Germline CDR1 is ENHRY and CDR2 is SYGVKD. This CDR3 spans 12 amino acids. Trimming stripped 9 bases from V and 8 bases from J, with 16 bases between. The CDR3 reads CAIRLTTGGYTF. CDR3 nucleotides: TGTGCCATTAGACTTACGACCGGAGGCTACACCTTC.

The chain carries TRBV28 and TRBJ2-2, with D tentatively TRBD1 (6 bases). The V gene lost 6 bases and the J gene lost 0 bases, with 11 bases spanning the gap. Germline assignment: CDR1 MDHEN and CDR2 SYDVKM. This CDR3 region has 15 residues. CDR3 DNA: TGTGCCAGCAGCGGACAGAAAACGAACACCGGGGAGCTGTTTTTT. This translates into CASSGQKTNTGELFF.

The V call is TRBV10-3, the J call TRBJ1-2; 7 bases match TRBD1. Germline V CDR1 and CDR2: ENHRY, SYGVKD. The CDR3 runs 15 residues. J lost 9 bases, V lost 3 bases, and 13 bases had no gene match. The CDR3: CAISEMSDRTMSYTF. In nucleotides, the CDR3 is TGTGCCATCAGTGAAATGTCGGACAGGACAATGAGCTACACCTTC.

The chain couples TRBV6-1 to TRBJ1-2, with D perhaps matching TRBD1 (6 bases). Trimming cost V 2 bases and J 3 bases, with 10 bases left between them. Germline V gene data show CDR1 as MNHNS and CDR2 as SASEGT. The CDR3 has 14 amino acids. CDR3 protein: CASSERGGHYGYTF. The CDR3 DNA sequence: TGTGCCAGCAGTGAACGGGGGGGGCACTATGGCTACACCTTC.

This clone was observed a single time. V gene TRBV10-3 combines with J gene TRBJ2-4; TRBD1 is a possible D gene (6 bases). The CDR3 runs to 19 residues. The V end lost 0 bases, the J end lost 1 base, and 19 bases lay between the germline ends. Germline V gene data show CDR1 as ENHRY and CDR2 as SYGVKD. The CDR3, as DNA: TGTGCCATCAGTGAGTCCGTCGTTCGGGTAGACAGGGCCAAAAACATTCAGTACTTC. Protein sequence: CAISESVVRVDRAKNIQYF.

A remark on this clone: Other DNA sequences in the same sample also yield this CDR3. This chain connects TRBV28 to TRBJ1-5, with a possible D match to TRBD1 (6 bases). The V end lost 8 bases, the J end lost 6 bases, and 17 bases lay between the germline ends. CDR3 length: 14 amino acids. CDR1 is MDHEN and CDR2 is SYDVKM in the germline V gene. DNA of the CDR3: TGTGCCAGCCTAGGGCAGGGGCGTGCTCAGCCCCAGCATTTT. It translates to CASLGQGRAQPQHF. Full variable domain (rest looked up from reference TRBV28 and TRBJ1-5): DVKVTQSSRYLVKRTGEKVFLECVQDMDHENMFWYRQDPGLGLRLIYFSYDVKMKEKGDIPEGYSVSREKKERFSLILESASTNQTSMYLCASLGQGRAQPQHFGDGTRLSIL.

The chain combines TRBV21-1 with TRBJ1-5. TRBV21-1 represents a pseudogene. This CDR3 is built from 13 residues. This CDR3 is CASMRSRGRPQHF. The CDR3 bases are TGTGCCAGCATGAGGTCCCGGGGTCGGCCCCAGCATTTT.

V and J are TRBV6-6 and TRBJ2-1; 9 bases align to TRBD1. With 5 bases clipped from V and 6 bases from J, the junction kept 8 bases outside the gene matches. From germline, CDR1 is MNHNY and CDR2 SVGAGI (reference sequence). The CDR3 extends over 15 amino acids. The CDR3 loop is CASSPDRGVSNEQFF. The CDR3, as DNA: TGTGCCAGCAGTCCTGACAGGGGGGTTTCCAATGAGCAGTTCTTC.

The J gene is TRBJ2-1, the V gene TRBV7-3; maybe TRBD2 (6 bases). CDR1 and CDR2 (germline): SGHTA, FQGTGA. V was pared by 0 bases and J by 0 bases, with 9 bases between. The CDR3 is 16 amino acids. The chain's CDR3 is CASSLTGGGSYNEQFF. Written as DNA, the CDR3 is TGTGCCAGCAGCTTAACGGGGGGAGGCTCCTACAATGAGCAGTTCTTC.

The rearrangement joins TRBV5-1 to TRBJ2-4; 10 bases are shared with TRBD2. Germline V CDR1 and CDR2: SGHRS, YFSETQ. Losses at the gene ends were 0 bases for V and 6 bases for J; bases not matched to a gene: 0. There are 14 residues in the CDR3. In nucleotides, the CDR3 is TGCGCCAGCAGCTTGGGGACTAGCGGAAACATTCAGTACTTC. It specifies CASSLGTSGNIQYF.

This clone was counted a single time. CDR3 in amino acids: CASSFEGRSNEQFF. The CDR3 nucleotides read TGCGCCAGCAGCTTTGAGGGCCGGAGCAATGAGCAGTTCTTC. The chain uses TRBV5-1 and TRBJ2-1; D perhaps matches TRBD2 (5 bases). The ends were cut back, 2 bases at V and 6 bases at J, with 12 bases in the middle. CDR1 and CDR2 from the germline V gene are SGHRS and YFSETQ. CDR3 length: 14 amino acids.

The V and J genes are TRBV5-7 and TRBJ2-7, with D possibly matching TRBD2 (5 bases). TRBV5-7 is placed among ORFs of uncertain function. The CDR3 has 16 residues. Trimming pared 4 bases from V and 5 bases from J, leaving 22 bases between. The DNA for the CDR3 is TGTGCCAGCAGCCTATTACGGGGTTCCTCTCTCGACGAGCAGTACTTC. This encodes CASSLLRGSSLDEQYF.

This clone was counted once. The V and J genes are TRBV27 and TRBJ2-2; TRBD2 aligns across 9 bases. Per germline, CDR1 MNHEY and CDR2 SMNVEV (reference sequence). The length of the CDR3 is 15 residues. The V and J ends lost 2 bases and 5 bases, in that order; junction bases with no gene match: 3. CDR3 protein: CASSLAGGGTGELFF. DNA for the CDR3: TGTGCCAGCAGTTTAGCGGGAGGGGGGACCGGGGAGCTGTTTTTT.

J is TRBJ1-1 and V is TRBV29-1, with D unresolved. CDR3 length equals 14 residues. The germline CDR1 and CDR2 sequences are SQVTM and ANQGSEA. V shed 4 bases and J shed 7 bases, with 19 bases lying between them. The CDR3 sequence: CSVAENIRSDEAFF. The CDR3 coding sequence is TGCAGCGTTGCGGAGAATATTCGTTCGGATGAAGCTTTCTTT.

The V gene is TRBV28, the J gene TRBJ1-2, with 9 bases identical to TRBD1. V was clipped by 3 bases and J by 5 bases; unmatched bases: 7. CDR3 length: 15 residues. The V gene's germline CDR1 is MDHEN and CDR2 SYDVKM. CDR3 sequence: CASSFMDRGVYGYTF. CDR3 in DNA: TGTGCCAGCAGTTTCATGGACAGGGGAGTGTATGGCTACACCTTC.

J is TRBJ2-5 and V is TRBV13, with D uncertain. The CDR3 length is 13 residues. Germline values: CDR1 PRHDT, CDR2 FYEKMQ (reference sequence). V was clipped by 5 bases and J by 5 bases, with 12 bases between them. The DNA of the CDR3 is TGTGCCAGCAGCCGTCTGGTTGAGGAGACCCAGTACTTC. It translates to CASSRLVEETQYF.

The chain uses TRBV19 and TRBJ2-5, with 7 bases that match TRBD1. Germline CDR1 LNHDA, CDR2 SQIVND (reference sequence). After removal of 4 bases from V and 2 bases from J, the junction contained 7 bases not matched to a gene. The CDR3 totals 15 residues. The CDR3 here is CASSRTGTAQETQYF. The CDR3 DNA sequence: TGTGCCAGTAGTAGGACCGGGACAGCACAAGAGACCCAGTACTTC.

The rearrangement links TRBV7-2 to TRBJ2-2; D remains unclear. CDR3 length: 14 amino acids. Germline-derived CDR1 and CDR2 are SGHTA and FQGNSA. Deletions cut 1 base from V and 4 bases from J, with 7 bases between. The CDR3 nucleotides are TGTGCCAGCAGCTTAGATGTACTCACCGGGGAGCTGTTTTTT. The encoded protein is CASSLDVLTGELFF.

The gene calls are TRBV30 and TRBJ1-3; D call uncertain. Germline V gives CDR1 GTSNPN, CDR2 SVGIG (reference sequence). The CDR3 covers 12 residues. Trimming took 3 bases from V and 0 from J, leaving 3 bases between them. CDR3 protein: CAWSSSGNTIYF. The CDR3 DNA reads TGTGCCTGGAGCAGCTCTGGAAACACCATATATTTT. The whole variable domain, filled in from reference TRBV30 and TRBJ1-3, reads SQTIHQWPATLVQPVGSPLSLECTVEGTSNPNLYWYRQAAGRGLQLLFYSVGIGQISSEVPQNLSASRPQDRQFILSSKKLLLSDSGFYLCAWSSSGNTIYFGEGSWLTVV.

The genes are TRBV5-5 and TRBJ2-7; 7 positions agree with TRBD1. This CDR3 comprises 11 residues. Germline CDR1 reads SGHKS; CDR2 reads YYEKEE (reference sequence). V lost 5 bases, J lost 6 bases, and 2 bases stayed unmatched. The CDR3 sequence is CASRTGTEQYF. In DNA form, the CDR3 reads TGTGCCAGCAGGACAGGGACCGAGCAGTACTTC.

The chain links TRBV11-2 to TRBJ1-4; no clear D gene. The CDR3 contains 12 residues. V lost 5 bases, J lost 7 bases, and 8 bases lay in between. Germline loops: CDR1 SGHAT, CDR2 FQNNGV. The chain's CDR3 is CASSPTSEKLFF. CDR3 nucleotides: TGTGCCAGCAGCCCCACGAGTGAAAAACTGTTTTTT.

The chain uses TRBV9 and TRBJ2-6; 9 bases agree with TRBD1. V gave up 3 bases and J gave up 1 base; unmatched junction bases: 14. The germline CDR1 and CDR2 sequences are SGDLS and YYNGEE. The CDR3 covers 20 residues. Written as DNA, the CDR3 is TGTGCCAGCAGCGAAGAGGTTTGGGGGGGACAGGGTTCTGGGGCCAACGTCCTGACTTTC. Translating it yields CASSEEVWGGQGSGANVLTF.